This T cell receptor beta chain originates from a study of T cell repertoires in cytomegalovirus infection. Whole-study context: Recently identified HLA-C-restricted CMV epitopes were among the peptides used. A matching HLA type, together with CMV infection, was signaled by public TCR beta signatures.

Comments on this clonotype: Its antigen remains unknown.

MiXCR, applied by TCRdb to the reads, yields one record per CDR3 protein. The sample yields some 99,000 distinct CDR3 sequences, roughly 30% seen once. Germline assignment: CDR1 SGHAT and CDR2 FQNNGV. The length of the CDR3 is 14 residues. V shed 7 bases and J shed 7 bases, with 20 bases lying between them. This clonotype originated in a human donor in good health (CMV status not recorded). Some clones in this sample may be carry-over from other donors' samples. The sequenced sample was CD8+ T cells from cultured PBMCs, obtained from culture after CMV antigen stimulation. The chain recombines TRBV11-2 with TRBJ2-7; maybe TRBD2 (6 bases). In nucleotides, the CDR3 is TGTGCCAGCACCCTAGTAGGGACGGCGGGGGAGCAGTACTTC. Its translation: CASTLVGTAGEQYF.